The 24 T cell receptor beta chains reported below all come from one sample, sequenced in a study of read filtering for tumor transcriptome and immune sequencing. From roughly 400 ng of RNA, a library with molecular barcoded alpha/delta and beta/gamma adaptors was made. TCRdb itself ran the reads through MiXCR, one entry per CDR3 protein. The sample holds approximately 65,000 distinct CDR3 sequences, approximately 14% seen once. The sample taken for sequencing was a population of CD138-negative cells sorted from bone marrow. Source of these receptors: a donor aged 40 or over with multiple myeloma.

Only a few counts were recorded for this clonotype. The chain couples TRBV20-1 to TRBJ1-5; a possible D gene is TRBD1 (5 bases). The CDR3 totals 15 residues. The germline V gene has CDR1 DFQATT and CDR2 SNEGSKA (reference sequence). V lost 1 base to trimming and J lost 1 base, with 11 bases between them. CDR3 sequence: CSARVKGLSNQPQHF. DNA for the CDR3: TGCAGTGCTAGAGTAAAGGGGCTGAGCAATCAGCCCCAGCATTTT.

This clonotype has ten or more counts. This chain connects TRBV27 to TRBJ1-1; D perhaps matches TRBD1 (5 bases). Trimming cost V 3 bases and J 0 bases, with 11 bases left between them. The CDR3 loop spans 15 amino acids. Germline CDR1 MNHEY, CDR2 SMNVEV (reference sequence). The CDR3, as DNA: TGTGCCAGCAGTTTCTCCCAGGGACTGAACACTGAAGCTTTCTTT. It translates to CASSFSQGLNTEAFF.

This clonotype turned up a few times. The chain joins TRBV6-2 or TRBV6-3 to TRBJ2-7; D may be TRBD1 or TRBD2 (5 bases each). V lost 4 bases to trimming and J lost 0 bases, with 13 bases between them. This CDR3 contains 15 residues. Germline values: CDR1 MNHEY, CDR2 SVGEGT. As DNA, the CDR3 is TGTGCCAGCAGTTCCGCCCGGGACCACTCCTACGAGCAGTACTTC. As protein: CASSSARDHSYEQYF.

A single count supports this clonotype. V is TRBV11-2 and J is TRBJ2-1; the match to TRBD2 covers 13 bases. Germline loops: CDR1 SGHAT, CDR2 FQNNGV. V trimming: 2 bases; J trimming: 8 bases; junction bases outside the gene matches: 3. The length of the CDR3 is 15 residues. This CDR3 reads CASSLRGTSGDEQFF. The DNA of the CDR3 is TGTGCCAGCAGCTTAAGGGGGACTAGCGGGGATGAGCAGTTCTTC.

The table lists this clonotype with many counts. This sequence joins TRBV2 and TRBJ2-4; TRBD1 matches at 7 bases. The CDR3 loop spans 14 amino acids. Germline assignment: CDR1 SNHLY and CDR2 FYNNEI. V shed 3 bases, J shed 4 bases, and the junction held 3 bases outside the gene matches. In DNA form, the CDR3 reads TGTGCCAGCAGTGAGCCGGGACAGAAAAACATTCAGTACTTC. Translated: CASSEPGQKNIQYF.

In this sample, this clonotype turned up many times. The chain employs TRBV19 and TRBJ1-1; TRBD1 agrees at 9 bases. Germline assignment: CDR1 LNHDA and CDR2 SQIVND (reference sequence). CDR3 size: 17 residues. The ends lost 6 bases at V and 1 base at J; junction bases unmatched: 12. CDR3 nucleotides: TGTGCCAGTAGGGGGGACAGGGCATTAAGGGGGAACACTGAAGCTTTCTTT. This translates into CASRGDRALRGNTEAFF.

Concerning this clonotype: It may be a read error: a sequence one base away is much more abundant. CDR3 sequence reads: CSVRDPLVGADTQYF. The CDR3 nucleotides are TGCAGTGTTAGAGATCCCCTAGTAGGCGCAGATACGCAGTATTTT. The gene calls are TRBV20-1 and TRBJ2-3; D remains unclear. In germline, CDR1 is DFQATT, CDR2 SNEGSKA (reference sequence). There are 15 residues in the CDR3.

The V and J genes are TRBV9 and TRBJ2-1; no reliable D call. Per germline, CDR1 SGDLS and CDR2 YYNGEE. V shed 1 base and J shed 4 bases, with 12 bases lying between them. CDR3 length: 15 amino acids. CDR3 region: CASSVTGAMYNEQFF. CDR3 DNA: TGTGCCAGCAGCGTAACCGGTGCTATGTACAATGAGCAGTTCTTC.

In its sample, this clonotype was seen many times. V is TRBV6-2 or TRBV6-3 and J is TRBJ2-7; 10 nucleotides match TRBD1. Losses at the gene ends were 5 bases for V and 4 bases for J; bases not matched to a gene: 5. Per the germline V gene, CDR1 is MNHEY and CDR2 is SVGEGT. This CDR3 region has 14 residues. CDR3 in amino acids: CASSPPDRGYEQYF. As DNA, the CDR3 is TGTGCCAGCAGTCCGCCGGACAGGGGGTACGAGCAGTACTTC.

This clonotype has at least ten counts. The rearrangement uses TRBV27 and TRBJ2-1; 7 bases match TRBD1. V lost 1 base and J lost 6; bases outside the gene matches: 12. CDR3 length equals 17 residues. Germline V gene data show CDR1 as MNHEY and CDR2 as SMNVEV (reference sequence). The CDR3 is CASSLWYRGIFSNEQFF. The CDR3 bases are TGTGCCAGCAGTTTATGGTACAGGGGAATATTCTCCAATGAGCAGTTCTTC.

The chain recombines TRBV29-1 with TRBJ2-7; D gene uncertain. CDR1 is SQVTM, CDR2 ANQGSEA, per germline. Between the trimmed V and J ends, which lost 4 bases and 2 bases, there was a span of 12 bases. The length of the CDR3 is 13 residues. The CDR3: CSVVRGRAYEQYF. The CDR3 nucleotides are TGCAGCGTTGTGAGAGGCCGGGCCTACGAGCAGTACTTC.

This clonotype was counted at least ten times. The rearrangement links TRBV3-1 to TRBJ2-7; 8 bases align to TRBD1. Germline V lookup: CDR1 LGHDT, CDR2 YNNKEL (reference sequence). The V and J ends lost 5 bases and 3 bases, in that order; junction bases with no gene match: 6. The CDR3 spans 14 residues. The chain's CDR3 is CASSFLGQVYEQYF. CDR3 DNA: TGTGCCAGCAGCTTTTTGGGACAGGTCTACGAGCAGTACTTC.

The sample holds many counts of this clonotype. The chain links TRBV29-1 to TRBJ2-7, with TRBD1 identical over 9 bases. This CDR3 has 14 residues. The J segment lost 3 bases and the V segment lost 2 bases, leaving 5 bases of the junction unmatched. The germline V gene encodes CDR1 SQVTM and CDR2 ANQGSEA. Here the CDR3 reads CSVELRTGDYEQYF. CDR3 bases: TGCAGCGTTGAACTCCGGACAGGGGACTACGAGCAGTACTTC.

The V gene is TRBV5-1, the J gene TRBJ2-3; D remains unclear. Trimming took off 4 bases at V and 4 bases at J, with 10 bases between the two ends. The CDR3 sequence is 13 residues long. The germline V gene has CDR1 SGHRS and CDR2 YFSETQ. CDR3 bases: TGCGCCAGCAGCCCTGGTGGGTCAGATACGCAGTATTTT. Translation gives CASSPGGSDTQYF.

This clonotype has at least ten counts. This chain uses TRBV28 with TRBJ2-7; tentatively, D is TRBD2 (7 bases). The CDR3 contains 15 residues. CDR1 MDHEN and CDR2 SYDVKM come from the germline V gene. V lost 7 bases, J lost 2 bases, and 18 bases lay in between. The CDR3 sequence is CASTSGGGGAYEQYF. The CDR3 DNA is TGTGCCAGCACCTCGGGGGGAGGGGGGGCCTACGAGCAGTACTTC.

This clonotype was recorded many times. The CDR3: CSARDPWDNSPLHF. CDR3 sequence (DNA): TGCAGTGCTAGAGATCCTTGGGATAATTCACCCCTCCACTTT. The chain combines TRBV20-1 with TRBJ1-6; D is ambiguous. V was pared by 0 bases and J by 5 bases, with 8 bases between. The CDR3 is 14 amino acids. Germline V gives CDR1 DFQATT, CDR2 SNEGSKA (reference sequence).

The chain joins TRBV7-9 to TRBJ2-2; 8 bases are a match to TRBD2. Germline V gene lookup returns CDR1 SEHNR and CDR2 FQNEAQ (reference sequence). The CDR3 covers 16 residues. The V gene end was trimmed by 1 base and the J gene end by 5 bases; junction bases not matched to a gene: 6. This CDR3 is CASSLDLGLETGELFF. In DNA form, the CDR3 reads TGTGCCAGCAGCTTAGACCTGGGACTAGAAACCGGGGAGCTGTTTTTT.

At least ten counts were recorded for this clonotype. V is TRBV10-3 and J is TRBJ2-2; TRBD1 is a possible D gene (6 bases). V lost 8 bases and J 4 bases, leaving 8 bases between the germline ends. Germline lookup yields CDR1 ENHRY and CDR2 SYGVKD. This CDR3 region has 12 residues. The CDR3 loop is CAILGATGELFF. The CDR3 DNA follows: TGTGCCATCTTGGGGGCCACCGGGGAGCTGTTTTTT.

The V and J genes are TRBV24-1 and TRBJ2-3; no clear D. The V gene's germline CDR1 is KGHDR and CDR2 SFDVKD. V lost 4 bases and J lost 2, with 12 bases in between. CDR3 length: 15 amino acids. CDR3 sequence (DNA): TGTGCCACCAGTGAGATCGGAAGTCCCACAGATACGCAGTATTTT. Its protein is CATSEIGSPTDTQYF.

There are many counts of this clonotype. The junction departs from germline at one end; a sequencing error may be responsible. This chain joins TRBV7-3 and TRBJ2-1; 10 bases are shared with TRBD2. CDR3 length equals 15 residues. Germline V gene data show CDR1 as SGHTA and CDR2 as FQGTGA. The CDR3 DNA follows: TGTGCCAGCAGCTTAAATCTCCGGGGTCTAGCGGGAGCCACTTTC. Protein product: CASSLNLRGLAGATF.

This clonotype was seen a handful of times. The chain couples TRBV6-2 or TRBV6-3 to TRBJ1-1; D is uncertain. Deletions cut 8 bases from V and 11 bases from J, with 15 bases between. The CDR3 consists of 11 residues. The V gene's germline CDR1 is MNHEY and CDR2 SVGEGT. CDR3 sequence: CASRTGSLAFF. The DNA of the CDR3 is TGTGCCAGCCGGACGGGATCCCTGGCTTTCTTT.

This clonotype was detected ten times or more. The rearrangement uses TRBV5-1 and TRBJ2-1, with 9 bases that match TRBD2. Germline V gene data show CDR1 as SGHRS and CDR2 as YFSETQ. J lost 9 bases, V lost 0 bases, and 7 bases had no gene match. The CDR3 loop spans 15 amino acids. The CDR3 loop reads CASSLEGGRAAEQFF. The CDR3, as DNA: TGCGCCAGCAGCTTGGAAGGCGGGAGGGCCGCTGAGCAGTTCTTC.

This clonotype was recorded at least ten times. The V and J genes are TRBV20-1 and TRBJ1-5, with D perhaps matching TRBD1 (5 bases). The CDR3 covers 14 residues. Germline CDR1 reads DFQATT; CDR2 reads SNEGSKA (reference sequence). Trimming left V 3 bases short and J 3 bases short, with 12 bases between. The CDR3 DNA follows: TGCAGTGCTAGTCGCAGGGACTACAATCAGCCCCAGCATTTT. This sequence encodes CSASRRDYNQPQHF.

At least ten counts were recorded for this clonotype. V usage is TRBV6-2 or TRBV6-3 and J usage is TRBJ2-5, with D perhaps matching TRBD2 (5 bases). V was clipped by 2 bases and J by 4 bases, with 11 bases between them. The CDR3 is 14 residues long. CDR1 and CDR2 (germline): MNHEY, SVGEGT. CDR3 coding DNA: TGTGCCAGCAGTTACGGTGACTACCGAGAGACCCAGTACTTC. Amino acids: CASSYGDYRETQYF.